The 22 T cell receptor beta chains below come from one sample, sequenced in a study of blood T cell repertoires in COVID-19. Some clones are missing from TCRdb's copy, which holds only in-frame ones; the method was immunoSEQ multiplex PCR. The profile shows some 50,000 clones, about 90% of them singletons. Specimen: peripheral blood. These receptor sequences come from a human donor in a cohort sampled during active COVID-19.

The genes are TRBV18 and TRBJ2-2; D gene ambiguous. V was cut by 4 bases and J by 1 base, with 7 bases left in between. Germline CDR1 and CDR2: KGHSH and LQKENI. The CDR3 contains 14 residues. The CDR3 protein is CASSLNRNTGELFF. The CDR3 nucleotides are TGTGCCAGCTCACTAAACAGGAACACCGGGGAGCTGTTTTTT.

This clone showed up just once. This chain joins TRBV5-1 and TRBJ1-5; TRBD1 matches 10 bases. V dropped 2 bases and J dropped 6; count of bases not matched to a gene: 5. In germline, CDR1 is SGHRS, CDR2 YFSETQ. The CDR3 is made up of 15 amino acids. CDR3 residues: CASSLRGQGGQPQHF. In nucleotides, the CDR3 is TGCGCCAGCAGCTTACGAGGACAGGGGGGTCAGCCCCAGCATTTT.

The chain recombines TRBV28 with TRBJ2-1; D call uncertain. CDR1 and CDR2 from the germline V gene are MDHEN and SYDVKM. The ends were cut back, 7 bases at V and 5 bases at J, with 9 bases in the middle. The CDR3 runs to 12 residues. The CDR3 loop is CASTAADNEQFF. CDR3 nucleotides: TGTGCCAGCACCGCTGCGGACAATGAGCAGTTCTTC.

The chain is built from TRBV16 and TRBJ1-1; TRBD1 matches 7 bases. Germline assignment: CDR1 KGHSY and CDR2 FQNENV. J was trimmed by 11 bases and V by 0 bases; bases with no gene match: 6. CDR3 length: 13 residues. CDR3 DNA: TGTGCCAGCAGCCAATCAAGCAGGGGGAGGGCTTTCTTT. Residues: CASSQSSRGRAFF. The full variable domain, its missing parts supplied by reference TRBV16 and TRBJ1-1, is GEEVAQTPKHLVRGEGQKAKLYCAPIKGHSYVFWYQQVLKNEFKFLISFQNENVFDETGMPKERFSAKCLPNSPCSLEIQATKLEDSAVYFCASSQSSRGRAFFGQGTRLTVV.

V gene TRBV6-2 or TRBV6-3 combines with J gene TRBJ1-3; TRBD1 might be the D (5 bases). Trimming removed 4 bases at V and 0 bases at J, with 10 bases between. Per germline, CDR1 MNHEY and CDR2 SVGEGT. The CDR3 is 15 amino acids. Here the CDR3 DNA reads TGTGCCAGCAGTTTCGGACATCGCTCTGGAAACACCATATATTTT. It is translated as CASSFGHRSGNTIYF.

This chain links TRBV28 with TRBJ2-7; maybe TRBD2 (6 bases). The CDR3 is made up of 12 amino acids. In germline, CDR1 is MDHEN, CDR2 SYDVKM. V lost 2 bases and J 5 bases, leaving 7 bases between the germline ends. CDR3 nucleotide sequence: TGTGCCAGCAGTTTAGTAGCGGACGAGCAGTACTTC. As protein: CASSLVADEQYF.

The chain links TRBV5-1 to TRBJ2-5; D unresolved. V was trimmed by 0 bases and J by 3 bases, leaving 6 bases between them. The CDR3 length is 13 residues. Per the germline V gene, CDR1 is SGHRS and CDR2 is YFSETQ. CDR3 DNA: TGCGCCAGCAGCTTGGCCACAAAAGAGACCCAGTACTTC. Encoded protein: CASSLATKETQYF.

The chain couples TRBV5-1 to TRBJ2-7; D might be TRBD1 (6 bases). This CDR3 has 13 amino acids. V was cut by 5 bases and J by 6 bases, with 15 bases left in between. Per the germline V gene, CDR1 is SGHRS and CDR2 is YFSETQ. This CDR3 reads CASRAQGPSEQYF. The DNA of the CDR3 is TGCGCCAGCAGAGCGCAGGGGCCCAGCGAGCAGTACTTC.

This rearrangement joins TRBV6-5 to TRBJ2-2; 12 nucleotides align to TRBD1. With V trimmed by 7 bases and J by 7 bases, 4 bases remained unmatched. The germline V gene has CDR1 MNHEY and CDR2 SVGAGI. The CDR3 covers 14 residues. The CDR3 DNA sequence: TGTGCCAGCAAAGGGACAGGGGGCTTCGGGGAGCTGTTTTTT. Protein: CASKGTGGFGELFF.

The V call is TRBV5-1, the J call TRBJ2-6; TRBD1 matches at 10 bases. Germline CDR1 SGHRS, CDR2 YFSETQ. This CDR3 is built from 16 residues. V dropped 0 bases and J dropped 10; count of bases not matched to a gene: 7. CDR3 sequence reads: CASSLGAGQGENVLTF. CDR3 DNA: TGCGCCAGCAGCTTGGGTGCCGGACAGGGGGAAAACGTCCTGACTTTC.

The genes are TRBV6-6 and TRBJ1-3, with D tentatively TRBD1 (5 bases). The germline V gene encodes CDR1 MNHNY and CDR2 SVGAGI (reference sequence). The CDR3 extends over 14 amino acids. Trimming took off 4 bases at V and 0 bases at J, with 7 bases between the two ends. CDR3 loop: CASSSRDSGNTIYF. The CDR3 nucleotides read TGTGCCAGCAGTTCCAGGGACTCTGGAAACACCATATATTTT.

In its sample, this clone was seen a few times. The chain employs TRBV5-4 and TRBJ2-7, with TRBD2 as a possible D gene (5 bases). This CDR3 has 13 residues. The V gene lost 2 bases and the J gene lost 7 bases, with 13 bases spanning the gap. Germline V gene data show CDR1 as SGHNT and CDR2 as YYREEE (reference sequence). CDR3 coding DNA: TGTGCCAGCAGCTTCCCGGCTAGGAGGGAGCAGTACTTC. It translates to CASSFPARREQYF.

This chain connects TRBV7-9 to TRBJ1-1, with TRBD1 as a possible D gene (6 bases). V lost 4 bases to trimming and J lost 3 bases, with 12 bases between them. This CDR3 comprises 14 residues. From germline, CDR1 is SEHNR and CDR2 FQNEAQ (reference sequence). CDR3 sequence reads: CASSSDRWDTEAFF. The CDR3 DNA reads as TGTGCCAGCAGCTCTGACAGGTGGGACACTGAAGCTTTCTTT.

The chain employs TRBV7-9 and TRBJ1-2; D perhaps matches TRBD1 (5 bases). The germline gives CDR1 SEHNR, CDR2 FQNEAQ (reference sequence). The CDR3 is made up of 13 amino acids. V gave up 7 bases and J gave up 6 bases, with 15 bases separating them. CDR3 region: CASNFGGVDGYTF. The CDR3 bases are TGTGCCAGCAATTTCGGGGGAGTGGATGGCTACACCTTC.

The chain has TRBV7-9 and TRBJ1-2, with D possibly matching TRBD1 (5 bases). CDR3 length: 15 amino acids. In germline, CDR1 is SEHNR, CDR2 FQNEAQ (reference sequence). V was clipped by 3 bases and J by 5 bases, with 16 bases between them. The CDR3 nucleotides read TGTGCCAGCAGCTTCCTGGTGGGGCAGATTTATGGCTACACCTTC. Translation gives CASSFLVGQIYGYTF.

This rearrangement joins TRBV3-1 (or the pseudogene TRBV3-2) to TRBJ2-5, with 12 bases matching TRBD2. The CDR3 is 16 residues long. Germline V gene data show CDR1 as LGHDT and CDR2 as YNNKEL (reference sequence). J gave up 5 bases and V 4 bases, and 8 bases lay outside the gene matches. The CDR3 loop is CASSLASGGALETQYF. Here the CDR3 DNA reads TGTGCCAGCAGCCTGGCTAGCGGGGGGGCCTTGGAGACCCAGTACTTC.

The sample holds a few counts of this clone. The chain joins TRBV4-1 to TRBJ1-1, with D maybe TRBD1 (6 bases). The CDR3 spans 13 residues. V lost 1 base, J lost 10 bases, and 13 bases lay in between. Germline CDR1 MGHRA, CDR2 YSYEKL. DNA of the CDR3: TGCGCCAGCAGCCAAGTTCCAGGGGCGCGAGCTTTCTTT. Protein product: CASSQVPGARAFF.

The chain couples TRBV14 to TRBJ2-7, with TRBD2 matching over 7 bases. V lost 0 bases to trimming and J lost 2 bases; unmatched junction nucleotides: 4. This CDR3 region has 15 residues. Germline V gene lookup returns CDR1 SGHDN and CDR2 FVKESK. In DNA, the CDR3 is TGTGCCAGCAGCCAAGACGAGCGGGGAACCTACGAGCAGTACTTC. It encodes CASSQDERGTYEQYF.

The rearrangement links TRBV5-1 to TRBJ2-3; D is perhaps TRBD2 (5 bases). V was trimmed by 0 bases and J by 0 bases, leaving 8 bases between them. This CDR3 has 15 residues. Germline V gives CDR1 SGHRS, CDR2 YFSETQ. The chain's CDR3 is CASSLVASSTDTQYF. For the CDR3, the DNA is TGCGCCAGCAGCTTGGTAGCGTCTAGCACAGATACGCAGTATTTT.

The V gene is TRBV11-2, the J gene TRBJ1-6; D gene unclear. Trimming removed 2 bases from V and 10 bases from J, with 15 bases in between. Germline V gene data show CDR1 as SGHAT and CDR2 as FQNNGV. This CDR3 comprises 15 residues. The CDR3 nucleotides are TGTGCCAGCAGCTTATCAGGTGGATCTCACTCACCCCTCCACTTT. Its translation is CASSLSGGSHSPLHF. Full variable domain (outside the CDR3, taken from reference TRBV11-2 and TRBJ1-6): EAGVAQSPRYKIIEKRQSVAFWCNPISGHATLYWYQQILGQGPKLLIQFQNNGVVDDSQLPKDRFSAERLKGVDSTLKIQPAKLEDSAVYLCASSLSGGSHSPLHFGNGTRLTVT.

The rearrangement links TRBV10-3 to TRBJ2-7; 11 positions match TRBD2. Looked up from germline, CDR1 is ENHRY and CDR2 is SYGVKD. Trimming took 7 bases from V and 4 from J; bases not matched to a gene: 6. This CDR3 has 14 residues. The CDR3 sequence is CAIIGTSGVYEQYF. The CDR3 DNA sequence: TGTGCCATCATAGGGACTAGCGGCGTATACGAGCAGTACTTC.

As concerns this clone: A read error may account for a junction end that differs from germline. This chain connects TRBV2 to TRBJ1-4; D not resolved. Per germline, CDR1 SNHLY and CDR2 FYNNEI. This CDR3 comprises 13 residues. CDR3 region: CASREGGNEKLFF. The CDR3 DNA follows: TGTGCCAGCAGGGAAGGAGGCAATGAAAAACTGTTTTTT.